A single sample is the source of the 5 T cell receptor beta chains below, sequenced in a study of beta chain features in type 1 diabetes. Notes on the study in general: When Type 1 diabetes patients were examined, their TCRB CDR3s proved moderately but significantly shorter in all four CD4+ subsets.

Every bit of the isolated RNA underwent reverse transcription, so sequencing read expressed TCRB transcripts. TCRdb keeps only in-frame clones here, not all; method: immunoSEQ multiplex PCR. The repertoire consists of approximately 250,000 clones, with approximately 25% occurring once and the leading ten covering about 0.011%. The antigens of these receptors remain unknown. Sequences were obtained from naive CD4+ T cells from blood. The receptors originated from a young woman with type 1 diabetes.

This clone was counted a single time. This chain joins TRBV19 and TRBJ2-5, with no clear D. V lost 6 bases, J lost 0 bases, and 8 bases lay in between. The CDR3 loop spans 13 amino acids. Looked up from germline, CDR1 is LNHDA and CDR2 is SQIVND (reference sequence). CDR3 sequence: CASSRGYQETQYF. CDR3 nucleotides: TGTGCCAGTAGCAGAGGCTACCAAGAGACCCAGTACTTC.

The chain joins TRBV18 to TRBJ1-5, with D tentatively TRBD1 (5 bases). V lost 2 bases, J lost 12 bases, and 11 bases lay in between. This CDR3 contains 12 residues. Germline loops: CDR1 KGHSH, CDR2 LQKENI. This CDR3 is CASSPGNQGQHF. CDR3 sequence (DNA): TGTGCCAGCTCACCAGGTAACCAGGGCCAGCATTTT.

The table lists this clone with a few counts. The V call is TRBV18, the J call TRBJ2-1, with 13 bases fitting TRBD2. This CDR3 is 15 amino acids long. Unmatched junction bases numbered 6, after V lost 5 bases and J lost 8 bases. Germline CDR1 KGHSH, CDR2 LQKENI. CDR3 sequence: CASSLGLAGSDEQFF. CDR3 bases: TGTGCCAGCTCATTGGGACTAGCGGGATCGGATGAGCAGTTCTTC.

This clone was seen only a few times. CDR3 region: CASSSDRAYGYTF. The CDR3 bases are TGTGCCAGCAGCTCGGACAGAGCCTATGGCTACACCTTC. This chain joins TRBV7-2 and TRBJ1-2, with D possibly matching TRBD1 (6 bases). This CDR3 is built from 13 residues. Germline V gene lookup returns CDR1 SGHTA and CDR2 FQGNSA. V was pared by 4 bases and J by 4 bases, with 10 bases between.

V and J are TRBV5-4 and TRBJ2-2; 8 positions agree with TRBD2. CDR1 and CDR2 from the germline V gene are SGHNT and YYREEE (reference sequence). With V trimmed by 7 bases and J by 0 bases, 8 bases remained unmatched. The CDR3 spans 16 residues. CDR3 in amino acids: CASYSVAGSNTGELFF. Here the CDR3 DNA reads TGTGCCAGCTACTCGGTAGCGGGGTCGAACACCGGGGAGCTGTTTTTT.